This T cell receptor beta chain was profiled in a study of Ad26.COV2.S vaccination and SARS-CoV-2 variants. The wider study: The donor participated in the COV1001 trial, in its Ad26.COV2.S arm. Intramuscularly, Ad26.COV2.S was given either once or twice, 56 days apart.

Treatment described: roughly 18 received Ad26.COV2.S at low or high dose, single or two shots; 5 received placebo; per-sample allocation not given. Sampling was performed 63 days after the first vaccine or placebo injection. The administered vaccine (an Ad26 vector) expressed Wuhan-strain SARS-CoV-2 spike. Study observations and caveats: Measurement of non-spike TCR breadth gave similar results in vaccine and placebo recipients.

Clones were read by immunoSEQ multiplex PCR, and TCRdb kept only the in-frame ones, dropping some. Of some 450,000 clones listed, about 90% were seen once; the top ten hold approximately 4.5%. Concerning this clone: Its specificity is unknown.

The CDR3 extends over 14 amino acids. CDR1 LGHDT and CDR2 YNNKEL come from the germline V gene (reference sequence). Trimming cost V 3 bases and J 2 bases, with 10 bases left between them. The receptor was isolated from a person aged 18-65 years who received the Ad26.COV2.S COVID-19 vaccine or a placebo. The specimen comprised peripheral blood, sampled in a trial of Ad26.COV2.S vaccine versus placebo. The chain joins TRBV3-1 (or the pseudogene TRBV3-2) to TRBJ1-1, with D uncertain. The CDR3 bases are TGTGCCAGCAGCCAGGAAACGGAAAACACTGAAGCTTTCTTT. This sequence encodes CASSQETENTEAFF.